Each of the 22 T cell receptor beta chains below was sequenced from the same sample in a study of blood T cells in healthy people across ages. Primers used in a second PCR of about 7 to 11 cycles were a sample-barcoded 5' primer and a J-beta primer mix. MiXCR was run by TCRdb on the 5' RACE reads, yielding one entry per CDR3 protein. The table has 550,000 to 750,000 distinct CDR3 sequences, around 21% seen once. The sequenced sample was blood. The receptors here all came from a man between 65 and 85 years old in good health.

This clonotype has more than one count but fewer than ten. The CDR3 region has the DNA TGCGCCAGCGCTTTAGCGGGAGAAGGAGAGACCCAGTACTTC. As protein: CASALAGEGETQYF. The chain is built from TRBV5-1 and TRBJ2-5, with 9 bases that match TRBD2. V lost 7 bases to trimming and J lost 4 bases; unmatched junction nucleotides: 8. The CDR3 runs to 14 residues. CDR1 and CDR2 (germline): SGHRS, YFSETQ.

This clonotype appeared many times. The chain is built from TRBV2 and TRBJ1-1, with a tentative D call TRBD1 (6 bases). The CDR3 spans 13 residues. The V gene lost 6 bases and the J gene lost 0 bases, with 8 bases spanning the gap. From germline, CDR1 is SNHLY and CDR2 FYNNEI. In DNA, the CDR3 is TGTGCCAGCAGGGACAGCATGAACACTGAAGCTTTCTTT. Translating gives CASRDSMNTEAFF.

Notes on this clonotype: The conserved phenylalanine or tryptophan is not found at the CDR3 terminus, so this likely reflects a read error. The CDR3, as DNA: TGCGCCAGCAGCCAAGGACAGGGGATCAATTCACCCCTCCACATT. As protein: CASSQGQGINSPLHI. The chain uses TRBV4-1 and TRBJ1-6; 8 positions match TRBD1. The CDR3 contains 15 residues. The germline V gene has CDR1 MGHRA and CDR2 YSYEKL. V gave up 1 base and J gave up 7 bases; unmatched junction bases: 3.

The CDR3 bases are TGCAGTGCTAGAAAGGACAGGCTTCCCTACGAGCAGTACTTC. This gives the protein CSARKDRLPYEQYF. V usage is TRBV20-1 and J usage is TRBJ2-7; the match to TRBD1 covers 7 bases. This CDR3 comprises 14 residues. The germline CDR1 and CDR2 sequences are DFQATT and SNEGSKA (reference sequence). J gave up 2 bases and V 2 bases, and 6 bases lay outside the gene matches.

This clonotype has a handful of counts. The rearrangement links TRBV12-3 or TRBV12-4 to TRBJ2-5; 7 bases are shared with TRBD1. The J call may be in error: the DNA end matches TRBJ2-1 better. This CDR3 region has 12 residues. The CDR3 DNA reads as TGTGCCAGCAGCAAAACAGGGGTTGAGCAGTTCTTC. Translation gives CASSKTGVEQFF.

The chain has TRBV18 and TRBJ1-1; D is possibly TRBD1 (6 bases). The V gene's germline CDR1 is KGHSH and CDR2 LQKENI. Deletions cut 6 bases from V and 8 bases from J, with 22 bases between. The CDR3 is 15 residues long. CDR3 in amino acids: CASSPATGLGGEAFF. The CDR3, as DNA: TGTGCCAGCTCCCCCGCGACAGGATTAGGAGGAGAAGCTTTCTTT.

This clonotype was seen ten or more times. The rearrangement links TRBV14 to TRBJ2-1; D is possibly TRBD1 (6 bases). Germline CDR1 and CDR2: SGHDN and FVKESK. The CDR3 spans 16 residues. Deletions cut 4 bases from V and 4 bases from J, with 17 bases between. This CDR3 reads CASSPLMGALYNEQFF. CDR3 coding DNA: TGTGCCAGCAGCCCGTTGATGGGGGCCTTATACAATGAGCAGTTCTTC.

The sample holds many counts of this clonotype. The V gene is TRBV9, the J gene TRBJ2-4, with 7 bases aligning to TRBD1. V shed 3 bases, J shed 7 bases, and the junction held 22 bases outside the gene matches. This CDR3 contains 19 residues. Germline CDR1 and CDR2: SGDLS and YYNGEE. The CDR3 DNA reads TGTGCCAGCAGCGCAGGGGGTTTTGAGTTAGGGACAGCGCTGAACATTCAGTACTTC. As protein: CASSAGGFELGTALNIQYF.

J is TRBJ1-4 and V is TRBV20-1, with 8 bases aligning to TRBD1. The CDR3 spans 14 residues. Looked up from germline, CDR1 is DFQATT and CDR2 is SNEGSKA (reference sequence). V gave up 0 bases and J gave up 7 bases; unmatched junction bases: 4. The CDR3 nucleotides read TGCAGTGCTAGAGATGACAGGGGAGGTGAAAAACTGTTTTTT. It is translated as CSARDDRGGEKLFF.

This clonotype was detected a few times. The chain recombines TRBV11-2 with TRBJ2-3; D gene ambiguous. This CDR3 comprises 13 residues. Germline CDR1 reads SGHAT; CDR2 reads FQNNGV. V lost 5 bases and J 9 bases, leaving 15 bases between the germline ends. In nucleotides, the CDR3 is TGTGCCAGCAGCCTAACGTCAGACATCACGCAGTATTTT. This encodes CASSLTSDITQYF. The full variable domain, with the rest looked up from reference TRBV11-2 and TRBJ2-3, is EAGVAQSPRYKIIEKRQSVAFWCNPISGHATLYWYQQILGQGPKLLIQFQNNGVVDDSQLPKDRFSAERLKGVDSTLKIQPAKLEDSAVYLCASSLTSDITQYFGPGTRLTVL.

J is TRBJ2-5 and V is TRBV29-1; the match to TRBD2 covers 15 bases. Trimming at V came to 6 bases and at J to 4 bases, leaving 6 bases not matched to a gene. Germline CDR1 SQVTM, CDR2 ANQGSEA. This CDR3 has 15 amino acids. The CDR3 DNA reads as TGCAGCGTGGCTAGGGGACTAGCGGGAGGAGAGACCCAGTACTTC. Protein product: CSVARGLAGGETQYF.

This rearrangement joins TRBV28 to TRBJ2-3; D possibly corresponds to TRBD1 (6 bases). The CDR3 spans 14 residues. Germline V gives CDR1 MDHEN, CDR2 SYDVKM. Trimming pared 4 bases from V and 4 bases from J, leaving 12 bases between. In nucleotides, the CDR3 is TGTGCCAGCAGTTCCTCCCAGGGGTCAGATACGCAGTATTTT. Protein: CASSSSQGSDTQYF.

The genes are TRBV25-1 and TRBJ2-7, with D perhaps matching TRBD1 (5 bases). The CDR3 spans 15 residues. Germline loops: CDR1 MGHDK, CDR2 SYGVNS. Trimming cost V 1 base and J 5 bases, with 15 bases left between them. Here the CDR3 reads CASSESQGPRDEQYF. The CDR3 DNA reads as TGTGCCAGCAGTGAATCTCAGGGCCCCAGGGACGAGCAGTACTTC.

This clonotype was seen more than once but under ten times. The chain combines TRBV5-1 with TRBJ1-5, with D tentatively TRBD1 (6 bases). Germline CDR1 is SGHRS and CDR2 is YFSETQ. Trimming cost V 1 base and J 0 bases, with 8 bases left between them. CDR3 size: 15 residues. CDR3 nucleotides: TGCGCCAGCAGCTTGACAGGGCCTAGCAATCAGCCCCAGCATTTT. Amino acid sequence: CASSLTGPSNQPQHF.

This clonotype was found a few times. The CDR3 DNA sequence: TGCGCCAGCAGCGGGACGGCCTCAACTAATGAAAAACTGTTTTTT. This codes for CASSGTASTNEKLFF. V gene TRBV4-1 combines with J gene TRBJ1-4; a weak D match, TRBD1 (5 bases). Germline-derived CDR1 and CDR2 are MGHRA and YSYEKL. The CDR3 consists of 15 residues. With 5 bases removed from V and 0 bases from J, the gap between germline ends came to 10 bases.

The genes are TRBV2 and TRBJ2-1; TRBD2 matches 9 bases. V shed 10 bases, J shed 5 bases, and the junction held 6 bases outside the gene matches. The CDR3 runs to 13 residues. Looked up from germline, CDR1 is SNHLY and CDR2 is FYNNEI. The CDR3 nucleotides read TGTGCCACCACATTAGCGGGGGACAATGAGCAGTTCTTC. Amino acid sequence: CATTLAGDNEQFF.

This clonotype turned up a few times. The chain is built from TRBV11-1 and TRBJ2-5, with D possibly called TRBD1 or TRBD2 (6 bases each). The end of the DNA fits TRBJ2-1 better, so the J call may be wrong. Per the germline V gene, CDR1 is SGHAT and CDR2 is FQDESV (reference sequence). This CDR3 region has 16 residues. CDR3 DNA sequence: TGTGCCAGCAGCTTAGAGGGGGTGACTAGAAACAATGAGCAGTTCTTC. Amino acid sequence: CASSLEGVTRNNEQFF.

The chain has TRBV11-2 and TRBJ2-2, with 10 bases lining up with TRBD2. J gave up 6 bases and V 3 bases, and 10 bases lay outside the gene matches. The CDR3 runs 17 residues. The germline V gene encodes CDR1 SGHAT and CDR2 FQNNGV. The CDR3 spells CASSFLAGAGGAGELFF. The DNA for the CDR3 is TGTGCCAGCAGCTTCCTAGCGGGAGCGGGGGGGGCCGGGGAGCTGTTTTTT.

This clonotype appeared a few times. The V and J genes are TRBV5-1 and TRBJ2-5; TRBD1 matches at 7 bases. This CDR3 comprises 14 residues. The junction had 9 bases not matched to a gene; V was cut back by 4 bases and J by 6 bases. The germline CDR1 and CDR2 sequences are SGHRS and YFSETQ. CDR3 bases: TGCGCCAGCAGCCGACAACAGGGGCGGCAGACCCAGTACTTC. Translating it yields CASSRQQGRQTQYF.

Notes on this clonotype: The junction differs from germline at one of its ends, possibly a read error. The chain couples TRBV28 to TRBJ2-5; no clear D gene. The CDR3 length is 11 residues. The germline gives CDR1 MDHEN, CDR2 SYDVKM. CDR3 protein: CASSLEETLYF. CDR3 nucleotide sequence: TGTGCCAGCAGTTTAGAAGAGACCCTGTACTTC.

This chain joins TRBV7-9 and TRBJ1-1; no definite D call. The CDR3 spans 11 residues. Deletions cut 5 bases from V and 4 bases from J, with 5 bases between. Germline V gene data show CDR1 as SEHNR and CDR2 as FQNEAQ (reference sequence). CDR3 in DNA: TGTGCCAGCAGCACACCCACTGAAGCTTTCTTT. Translating it yields CASSTPTEAFF.

The gene calls are TRBV11-2 and TRBJ2-1; D is possibly TRBD2 (5 bases). The J call may be mistaken, given a closer DNA end match to TRBJ2-7. CDR3 length equals 14 residues. The germline V gene has CDR1 SGHAT and CDR2 FQNNGV. CDR3 protein: CASSLGAGQYEQYF. The CDR3 nucleotides are TGTGCCAGCAGCTTAGGTGCGGGTCAGTACGAGCAGTACTTC.